This T cell receptor (beta chain) was obtained from a study of blood T cell repertoires in COVID-19. Whole-study context: PBMCs, B-cell-depleted T cells, or T cells provided the cDNA or gDNA that made up the material.

Participants came from under 30 US areas, aged about 18 to 95 years. Assignment of participants to cohorts was predicated upon participant-reported clinical history. Sequenced by immunoSEQ multiplex PCR; TCRdb stores in-frame clones only, minus some. The sample lists some 380,000 clones, approximately 87% seen once, with approximately 1.2% in the top ten. Looked up from germline, CDR1 is ENHRY and CDR2 is SYGVKD. The CDR3 runs to 14 residues. The ends lost 10 bases at V and 5 bases at J; junction bases unmatched: 8. The sample consisted of PBMCs or T cells enriched from blood (not recorded which). The V gene is TRBV10-3, the J gene TRBJ2-5; 12 nucleotides match TRBD2. The source of this sequence is a man younger than 40 who had recovered from COVID-19. The DNA of the CDR3 is TGTGCCACGTCGACTAGCGGGGGTGGGGAGACCCAGTACTTC. Translating it yields CATSTSGGGETQYF.